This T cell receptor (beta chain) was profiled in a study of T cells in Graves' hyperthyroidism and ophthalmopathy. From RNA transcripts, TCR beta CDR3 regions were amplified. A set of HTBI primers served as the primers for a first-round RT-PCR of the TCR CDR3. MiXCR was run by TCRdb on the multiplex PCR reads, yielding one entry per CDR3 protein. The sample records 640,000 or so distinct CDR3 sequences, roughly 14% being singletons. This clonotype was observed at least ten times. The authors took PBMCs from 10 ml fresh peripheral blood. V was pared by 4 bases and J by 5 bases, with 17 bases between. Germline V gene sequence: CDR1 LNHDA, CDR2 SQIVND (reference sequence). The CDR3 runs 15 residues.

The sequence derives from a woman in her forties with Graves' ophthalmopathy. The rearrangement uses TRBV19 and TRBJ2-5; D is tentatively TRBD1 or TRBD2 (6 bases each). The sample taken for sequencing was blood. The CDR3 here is CASSKEGQRGETQYF. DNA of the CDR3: TGTGCCAGTAGTAAGGAGGGGCAAAGGGGGGAGACCCAGTACTTC.